This T cell receptor beta chain was documented in a study of cytomegalovirus exposure and HLA in healthy donors. PCR amplification relied on 60 Vbeta primers (plus 13 Jbeta primers). Libraries were prepared by immunoSEQ multiplex PCR; TCRdb keeps only in-frame clonotypes and omits some of them. Of 150,000 to 200,000 clones listed, approximately 80% were seen once; the top ten hold under 15%. CDR1 SGHAT and CDR2 FQNNGV come from the germline V gene. The V end lost 8 bases, the J end lost 4 bases, and 17 bases lay between the germline ends. This CDR3 has 14 amino acids. The chain carries TRBV11-2 and TRBJ1-1; tentative D call: TRBD1 (5 bases). Sample: PBMCs. The sequence came from a woman in her thirties or forties in good health and CMV-seronegative. The CDR3 protein is CASQWAGSATEAFF. CDR3 DNA sequence: TGTGCCAGCCAATGGGCAGGGTCCGCCACTGAAGCTTTCTTT.